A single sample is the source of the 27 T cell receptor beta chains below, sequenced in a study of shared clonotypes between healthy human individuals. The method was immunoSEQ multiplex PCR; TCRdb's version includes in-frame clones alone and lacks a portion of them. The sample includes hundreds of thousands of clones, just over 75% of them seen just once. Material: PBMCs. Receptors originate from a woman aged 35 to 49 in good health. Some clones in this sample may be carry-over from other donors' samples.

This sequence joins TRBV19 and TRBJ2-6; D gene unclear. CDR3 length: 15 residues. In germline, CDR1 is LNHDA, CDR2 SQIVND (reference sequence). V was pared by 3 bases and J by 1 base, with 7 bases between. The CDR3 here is CASSIPRSGANVLTF. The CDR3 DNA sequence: TGTGCCAGTAGTATTCCCCGATCTGGGGCCAACGTCCTGACTTTC.

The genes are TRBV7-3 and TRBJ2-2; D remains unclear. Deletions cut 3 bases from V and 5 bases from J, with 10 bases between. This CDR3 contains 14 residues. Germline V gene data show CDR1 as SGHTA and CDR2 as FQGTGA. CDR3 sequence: CASSFSRDTGELFF. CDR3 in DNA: TGTGCCAGCAGCTTCTCAAGGGATACCGGGGAGCTGTTTTTT. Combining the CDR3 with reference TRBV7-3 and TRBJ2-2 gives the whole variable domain GAGVSQTPSNKVTEKGKYVELRCDPISGHTALYWYRQSLGQGPEFLIYFQGTGAADDSGLPNDRFFAVRPEGSVSTLKIQRTERGDSAVYLCASSFSRDTGELFFGEGSRLTVL.

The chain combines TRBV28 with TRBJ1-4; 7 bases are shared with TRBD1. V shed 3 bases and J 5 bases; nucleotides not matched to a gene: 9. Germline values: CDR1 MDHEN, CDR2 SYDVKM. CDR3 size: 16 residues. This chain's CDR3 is CASSLTGHLENEKLFF. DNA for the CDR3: TGTGCCAGCAGTTTGACAGGGCACCTAGAAAATGAAAAACTGTTTTTT.

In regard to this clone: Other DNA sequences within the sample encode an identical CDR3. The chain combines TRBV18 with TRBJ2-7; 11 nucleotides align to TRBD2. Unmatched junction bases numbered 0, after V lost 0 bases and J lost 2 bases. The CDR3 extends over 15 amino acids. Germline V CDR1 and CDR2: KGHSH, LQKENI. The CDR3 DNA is TGTGCCAGCTCACCACCGACTAGCGGGGCCTACGAGCAGTACTTC. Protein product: CASSPPTSGAYEQYF.

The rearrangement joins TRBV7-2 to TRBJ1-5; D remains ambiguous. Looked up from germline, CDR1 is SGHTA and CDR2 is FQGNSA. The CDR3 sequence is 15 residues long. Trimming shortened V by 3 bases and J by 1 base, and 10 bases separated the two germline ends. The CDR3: CASSLGGWSNQPQHF. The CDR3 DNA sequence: TGTGCCAGCAGCTTGGGCGGGTGGAGCAATCAGCCCCAGCATTTT.

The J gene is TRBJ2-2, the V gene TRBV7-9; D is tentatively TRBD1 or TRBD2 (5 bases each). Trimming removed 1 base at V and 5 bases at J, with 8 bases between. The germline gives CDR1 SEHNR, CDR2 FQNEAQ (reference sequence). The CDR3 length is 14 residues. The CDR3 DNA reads TGTGCCAGCAGCTTAGGGGGCGGGACCGGGGAGCTGTTTTTT. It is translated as CASSLGGGTGELFF.

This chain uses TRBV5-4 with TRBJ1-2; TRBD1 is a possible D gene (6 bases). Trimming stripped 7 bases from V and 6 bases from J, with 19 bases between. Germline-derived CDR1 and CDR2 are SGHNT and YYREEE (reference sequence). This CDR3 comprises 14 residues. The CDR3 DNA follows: TGTGCCAGCTCCCCAACCGGGACATTAGATGGCTACACCTTC. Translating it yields CASSPTGTLDGYTF. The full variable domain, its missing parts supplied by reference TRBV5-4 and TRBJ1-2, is ETGVTQSPTHLIKTRGQQVTLRCSSQSGHNTVSWYQQALGQGPQFIFQYYREEENGRGNFPPRFSGLQFPNYSSELNVNALELDDSALYLCASSPTGTLDGYTFGSGTRLTVV.

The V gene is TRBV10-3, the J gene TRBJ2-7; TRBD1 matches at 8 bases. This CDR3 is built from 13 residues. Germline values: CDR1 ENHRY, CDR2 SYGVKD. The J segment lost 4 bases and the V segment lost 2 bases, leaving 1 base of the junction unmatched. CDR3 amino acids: CAISERQGYEQYF. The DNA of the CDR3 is TGTGCCATCAGTGAGCGACAGGGGTACGAGCAGTACTTC.

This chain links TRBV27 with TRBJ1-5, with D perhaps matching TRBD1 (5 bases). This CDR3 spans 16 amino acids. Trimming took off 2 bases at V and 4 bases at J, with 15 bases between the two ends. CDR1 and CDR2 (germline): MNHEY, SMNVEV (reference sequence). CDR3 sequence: CASSLRWGDANQPQHF. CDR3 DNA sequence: TGTGCCAGCAGTTTAAGGTGGGGGGACGCGAATCAGCCCCAGCATTTT.

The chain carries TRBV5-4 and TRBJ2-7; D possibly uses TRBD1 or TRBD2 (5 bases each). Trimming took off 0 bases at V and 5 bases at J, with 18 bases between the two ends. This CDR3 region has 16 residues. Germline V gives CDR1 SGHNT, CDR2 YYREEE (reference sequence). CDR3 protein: CASSLGGWAQTHEQYF. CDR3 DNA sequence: TGTGCCAGCAGCTTGGGGGGGTGGGCCCAAACCCACGAGCAGTACTTC.

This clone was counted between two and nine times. Here the CDR3 DNA reads TGTGCCAGCAGCTTAACCGCGGGAGGGATCACAGATACGCAGTATTTT. Translation gives CASSLTAGGITDTQYF. V and J are TRBV5-4 and TRBJ2-3; 9 nucleotides line up with TRBD2. The V segment lost 2 bases and the J segment 2 bases; nucleotides outside the gene matches: 6. The V gene's germline CDR1 is SGHNT and CDR2 YYREEE (reference sequence). CDR3 size: 16 residues.

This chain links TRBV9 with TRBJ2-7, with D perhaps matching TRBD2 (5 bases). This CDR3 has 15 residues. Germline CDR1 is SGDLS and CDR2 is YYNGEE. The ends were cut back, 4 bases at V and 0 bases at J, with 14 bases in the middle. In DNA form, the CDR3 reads TGTGCCAGCAGCCCCTCGGGGATCGGCTCCTACGAGCAGTACTTC. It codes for CASSPSGIGSYEQYF.

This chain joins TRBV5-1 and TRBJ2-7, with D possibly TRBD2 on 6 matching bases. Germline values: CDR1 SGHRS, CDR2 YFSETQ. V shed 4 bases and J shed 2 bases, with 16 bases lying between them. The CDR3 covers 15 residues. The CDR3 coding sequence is TGCGCCAGCAGCCTCTCAAACGCGGGGCCCTACGAGCAGTACTTC. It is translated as CASSLSNAGPYEQYF. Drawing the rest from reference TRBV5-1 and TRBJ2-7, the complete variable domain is KAGVTQTPRYLIKTRGQQVTLSCSPISGHRSVSWYQQTPGQGLQFLFEYFSETQRNKGNFPGRFSGRQFSNSRSEMNVSTLELGDSALYLCASSLSNAGPYEQYFGPGTRLTVT.

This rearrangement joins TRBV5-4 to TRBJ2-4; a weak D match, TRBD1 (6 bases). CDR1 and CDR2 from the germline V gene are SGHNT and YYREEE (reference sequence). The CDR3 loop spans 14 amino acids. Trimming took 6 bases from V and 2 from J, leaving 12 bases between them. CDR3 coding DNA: TGTGCCAGCACCAAACAGGGAACCAAAAACATTCAGTACTTC. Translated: CASTKQGTKNIQYF.

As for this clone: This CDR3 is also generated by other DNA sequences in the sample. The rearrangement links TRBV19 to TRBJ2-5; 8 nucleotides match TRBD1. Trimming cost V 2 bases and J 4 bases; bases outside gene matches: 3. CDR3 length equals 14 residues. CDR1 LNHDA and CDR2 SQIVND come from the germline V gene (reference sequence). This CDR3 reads CASSITGGGETQYF. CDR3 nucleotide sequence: TGTGCCAGTAGTATAACAGGGGGTGGAGAGACCCAGTACTTC.

CDR3 sequence reads: CASSTLQGQPQHF. The CDR3 DNA sequence: TGTGCCAGCAGCACCCTCCAGGGTCAGCCCCAGCATTTT. The chain couples TRBV5-8 to TRBJ1-5, with a possible D match to TRBD1 (5 bases). Germline V gene data show CDR1 as SGHTS and CDR2 as YDEGEE. V shed 4 bases and J shed 6 bases, with 11 bases lying between them. CDR3 length: 13 residues.

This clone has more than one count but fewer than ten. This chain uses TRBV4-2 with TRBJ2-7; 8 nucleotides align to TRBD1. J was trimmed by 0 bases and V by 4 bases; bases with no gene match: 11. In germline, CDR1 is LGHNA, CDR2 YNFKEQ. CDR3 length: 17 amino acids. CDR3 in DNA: TGTGCCAGCAGCCGAGTCGCGGGACAGGAGAGCTCCTACGAGCAGTACTTC. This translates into CASSRVAGQESSYEQYF.

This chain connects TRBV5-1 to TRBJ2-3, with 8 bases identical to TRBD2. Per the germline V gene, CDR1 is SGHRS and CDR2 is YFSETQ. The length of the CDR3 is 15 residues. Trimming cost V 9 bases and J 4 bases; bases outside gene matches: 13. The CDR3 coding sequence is TGCGCCACTTCTTACAGCGGGAGTCGGGCAGATACGCAGTATTTT. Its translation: CATSYSGSRADTQYF.

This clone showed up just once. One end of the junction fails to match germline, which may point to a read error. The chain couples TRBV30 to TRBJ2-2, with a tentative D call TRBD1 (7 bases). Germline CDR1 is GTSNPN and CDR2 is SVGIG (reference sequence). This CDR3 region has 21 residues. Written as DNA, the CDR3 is TGTACCTGGAGTGTATTTCCGGGACAGCTGATAGCGGAAGCGAACACCGGGGAGCTGTTTTTT. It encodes CTWSVFPGQLIAEANTGELFF.

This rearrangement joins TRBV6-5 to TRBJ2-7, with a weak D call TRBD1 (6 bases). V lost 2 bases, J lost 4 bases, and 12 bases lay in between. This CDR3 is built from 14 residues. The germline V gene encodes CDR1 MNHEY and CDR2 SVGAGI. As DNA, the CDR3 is TGTGCCAGCAGTTACCAGGACAGTGGATACGAGCAGTACTTC. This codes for CASSYQDSGYEQYF.

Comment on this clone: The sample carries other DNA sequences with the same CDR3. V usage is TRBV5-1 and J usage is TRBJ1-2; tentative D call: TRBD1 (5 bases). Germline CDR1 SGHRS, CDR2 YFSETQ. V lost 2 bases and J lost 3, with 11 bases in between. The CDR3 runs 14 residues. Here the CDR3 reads CASSFLGGDYGYTF. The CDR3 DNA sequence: TGCGCCAGCAGCTTTCTCGGGGGAGACTATGGCTACACCTTC.

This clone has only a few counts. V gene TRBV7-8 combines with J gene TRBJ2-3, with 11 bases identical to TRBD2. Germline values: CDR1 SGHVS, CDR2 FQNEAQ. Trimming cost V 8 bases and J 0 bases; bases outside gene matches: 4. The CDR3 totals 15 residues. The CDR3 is CASRLAGGSTDTQYF. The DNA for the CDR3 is TGTGCCAGCCGTCTAGCGGGAGGTAGCACAGATACGCAGTATTTT.

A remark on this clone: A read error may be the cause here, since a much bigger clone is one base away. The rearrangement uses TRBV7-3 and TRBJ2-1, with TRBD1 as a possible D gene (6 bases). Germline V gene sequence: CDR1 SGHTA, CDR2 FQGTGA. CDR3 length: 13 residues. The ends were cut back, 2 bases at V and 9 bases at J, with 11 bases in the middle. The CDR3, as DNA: TGTGCCAGCAGCTTACAGGGGTCGGGTGAGCAGTTCTTC. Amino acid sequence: CASSLQGSGEQFF.

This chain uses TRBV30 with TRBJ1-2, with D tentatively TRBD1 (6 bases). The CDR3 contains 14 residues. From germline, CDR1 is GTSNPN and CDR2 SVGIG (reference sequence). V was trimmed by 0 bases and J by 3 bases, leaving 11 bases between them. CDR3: CAWSVQGTYYGYTF. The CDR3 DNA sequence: TGTGCCTGGAGTGTACAGGGAACTTACTATGGCTACACCTTC.

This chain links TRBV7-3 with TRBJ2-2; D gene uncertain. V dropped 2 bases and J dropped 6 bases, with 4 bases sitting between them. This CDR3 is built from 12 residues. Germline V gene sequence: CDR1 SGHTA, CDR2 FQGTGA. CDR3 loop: CASSLEAGELFF. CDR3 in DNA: TGTGCCAGCAGCTTAGAGGCCGGGGAGCTGTTTTTT.

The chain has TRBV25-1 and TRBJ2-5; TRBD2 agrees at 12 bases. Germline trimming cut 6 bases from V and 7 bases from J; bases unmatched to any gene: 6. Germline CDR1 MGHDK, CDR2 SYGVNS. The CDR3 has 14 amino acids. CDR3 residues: CASRTSGRKGTQYF. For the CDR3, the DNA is TGTGCCAGCAGGACTAGCGGGAGAAAAGGGACCCAGTACTTC.

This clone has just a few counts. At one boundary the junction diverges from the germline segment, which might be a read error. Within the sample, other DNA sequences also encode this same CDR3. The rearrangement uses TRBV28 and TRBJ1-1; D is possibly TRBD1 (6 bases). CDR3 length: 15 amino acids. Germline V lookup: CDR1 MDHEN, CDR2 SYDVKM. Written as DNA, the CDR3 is TGTGCCAGCAATCCGGGCGACTTGTGGGACACTGAGGCTTTCTTT. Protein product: CASNPGDLWDTEAFF.